Listed below are T cell receptor beta chains from one sample, sequenced in a study of T cell repertoires and Cas9 in healthy adults. Only in-frame clones appear in the TCRdb table, and some are missing; sequencing was by immunoSEQ multiplex PCR. The data show tens of thousands of clones, under 95% seen once. The sequenced sample was CD4+ effector T cells (CD127+, CD25-, CD137-, CD154-) from PBMCs; culture status not recorded. The receptor source for this set is a human donor in good health. The CDR3 runs from the conserved cysteine through the conserved F or W. D genes are given only for firm matches. Some rows mark clone size as missing; the rest say once, few, many or name a class of expanded clone.

abundance: -; j_gene: TRBJ2-5; v_gene: TRBV28; d_gene: TRBD2; CDR3nt: TGTGCCAGCAGCTTGACCGGGACTAGCGGGAGAGGCCACCAAGAGACCCAGTACTTC; CDR3aa: CASSLTGTSGRGHQETQYF
abundance: -; j_gene: TRBJ2-5; v_gene: TRBV11-2; d_gene: -; CDR3nt: TGTGCCAGCAGCCTTAGGTATGAGACCCAGTACTTC; CDR3aa: CASSLRYETQYF
abundance: -; j_gene: TRBJ1-1; v_gene: TRBV7-2; d_gene: TRBD1; CDR3nt: TGTGCCAGCAGCCGGGGGGACAGGGACACTGAAGCTTTCTTT; CDR3aa: CASSRGDRDTEAFF
abundance: -; j_gene: TRBJ1-2; v_gene: TRBV30; d_gene: -; CDR3nt: TGTGCCTGCCGAAGTGGAAGTGGCTACACCTTC; CDR3aa: CACRSGSGYTF
abundance: -; j_gene: TRBJ1-6; v_gene: TRBV6-1; d_gene: -; CDR3nt: TGTGCCAGCAGCCACTCCGGACAGTTGAATTCACCCCTCCACTTT; CDR3aa: CASSHSGQLNSPLHF
abundance: -; j_gene: TRBJ2-3; v_gene: TRBV12-5; d_gene: -; CDR3nt: TGTGCTAGTGGTTTGAGGCCCTCAGATACGCAGTATTTT; CDR3aa: CASGLRPSDTQYF
abundance: -; j_gene: TRBJ2-3; v_gene: TRBV6-4; d_gene: -; CDR3nt: TGTGCCAGCAGTGCGGAAGGGGGCACAGATACGCAGTATTTT; CDR3aa: CASSAEGGTDTQYF
abundance: once; j_gene: TRBJ2-1; v_gene: TRBV4-1; d_gene: TRBD1; CDR3nt: TGCGCCAGCAGCAGAGAACAGGGGGCGCGGAATGAGCAGTTCTTC; CDR3aa: CASSREQGARNEQFF
abundance: -; j_gene: TRBJ1-3; v_gene: TRBV18; d_gene: -; CDR3nt: TGTGCCAGCTCACCCGTGGACCAAAACACCATATATTTT; CDR3aa: CASSPVDQNTIYF
abundance: -; j_gene: TRBJ1-6; v_gene: TRBV4-1; d_gene: -; CDR3nt: TGCGCCAGCAGCCAAGATAGGACTTCACCCCTCCACTTT; CDR3aa: CASSQDRTSPLHF
abundance: -; j_gene: TRBJ1-5; v_gene: TRBV7-8; d_gene: -; CDR3nt: TGTGCCAGCAGCCTTAATACAGGGTTGGGTCAGCCCCAGCATTTT; CDR3aa: CASSLNTGLGQPQHF